Each of the 5 T cell receptor beta chains below was sequenced from the same sample in a study of tumor and adjacent non-tumor tissue in lung cancer. RNA was extracted from bulk tissue without any cell sorting. TCRbeta libraries were built with three rounds of nested PCR, modified from ARM-PCR. TCRdb passed the multiplex PCR reads through MiXCR, listing each CDR3 protein once. The table has under 150,000 distinct CDR3 sequences, around 60% seen once. The specimen sequenced was lung tumor tissue. The receptors were gathered from a man in his sixties with small cell lung cancer.

About this clonotype itself: A much larger clone differs by one base, so this may be a read error. The gene calls are TRBV20-1 and TRBJ2-1; D uncertain. CDR1 DFQATT and CDR2 SNEGSKA come from the germline V gene (reference sequence). This CDR3 has 12 amino acids. CDR3: CTQAILYNEQFF. CDR3 sequence (DNA): TGCACTCAAGCAATTCTCTACAATGAGCAGTTCTTC.

The rearrangement uses TRBV11-2 and TRBJ1-5; D remains ambiguous. Trimming took off 10 bases at V and 5 bases at J, with 21 bases between the two ends. This CDR3 has 15 amino acids. Per germline, CDR1 SGHAT and CDR2 FQNNGV. CDR3 in amino acids: CANTSGATTDQPQHF. CDR3 in DNA: TGTGCCAACACCTCGGGTGCGACAACCGATCAGCCCCAGCATTTT.

Notes on this clonotype: Being one base from a much bigger clone, this may be a read error. This chain joins TRBV5-5 and TRBJ2-7; D perhaps matches TRBD2 (5 bases). V was shortened by 4 bases and J by 12 bases, with 11 bases between the two germline ends. Germline loops: CDR1 SGHKS, CDR2 YYEKEE (reference sequence). The CDR3 length is 10 residues. The CDR3 nucleotides are TGTGCCAGCAGCCCTCGAGAGGGGTACTTC. Translated: CASSPREGYF.

This clonotype was observed many times. The chain has TRBV11-2 and TRBJ2-5, with D possibly being TRBD2 (6 bases). There are 12 residues in the CDR3. Germline CDR1 and CDR2: SGHAT and FQNNGV. Trimming took 1 base from V and 7 from J, leaving 7 bases between them. This CDR3 reads CASSLGGVTQYF. The CDR3 nucleotides read TGTGCCAGCAGCTTAGGCGGGGTGACCCAGTACTTC.

The J gene is TRBJ2-7, the V gene TRBV6-6, with a possible D match to TRBD1 (6 bases). Looked up from germline, CDR1 is MNHNY and CDR2 is SVGAGI (reference sequence). Trimming took 6 bases from V and 7 from J, leaving 19 bases between them. The CDR3 length is 14 residues. CDR3 nucleotides: TGTGCCAGCAGCCTTAACAGGGTTCCGGGGGAGCAGTACTTC. It codes for CASSLNRVPGEQYF.